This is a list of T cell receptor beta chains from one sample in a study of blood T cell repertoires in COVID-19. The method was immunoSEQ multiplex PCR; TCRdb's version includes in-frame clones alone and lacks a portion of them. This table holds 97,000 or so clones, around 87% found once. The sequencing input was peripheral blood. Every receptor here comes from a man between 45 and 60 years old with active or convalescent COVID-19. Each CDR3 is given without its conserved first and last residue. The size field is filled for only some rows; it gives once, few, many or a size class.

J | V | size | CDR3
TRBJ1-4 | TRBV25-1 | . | ASGETGRTNEKLF
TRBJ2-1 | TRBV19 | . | ASSWRAGNEQF
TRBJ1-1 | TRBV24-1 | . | ATSQRGTDQAF
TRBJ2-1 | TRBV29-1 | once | SVVPTSDEQF
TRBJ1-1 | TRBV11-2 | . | ASSPGQGNTEAF
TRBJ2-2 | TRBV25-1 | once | ASSDLPRGRATGELF
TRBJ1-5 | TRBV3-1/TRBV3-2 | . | ASSRDTNQPQH
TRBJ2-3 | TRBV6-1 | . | ASSDRGITDTQY
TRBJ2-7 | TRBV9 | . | ASSATVTGAGIHEQY
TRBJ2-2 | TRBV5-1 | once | ASSLGVGANTGELF
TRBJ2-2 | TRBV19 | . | ASNPRTGGGTGELF
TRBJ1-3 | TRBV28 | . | ASSPGTGVGTIY
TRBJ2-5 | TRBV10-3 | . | AISDEGASSETQY
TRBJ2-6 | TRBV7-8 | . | ASSSPGWVSGANVLT
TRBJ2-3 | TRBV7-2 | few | ASSSGTSGYTDTQY
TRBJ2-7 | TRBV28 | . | ASRETGGSYEQY
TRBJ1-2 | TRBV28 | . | ASSSRGPYGYT